The clone carrying this TCR beta chain was detected only once. This specimen belongs to a study of T cell changes during pregnancy in multiple sclerosis. Generated by immunoSEQ multiplex PCR, the TCRdb table keeps only in-frame clones and is missing some. The sample has tens of thousands of clones; about 90% are singletons. The material was peripheral blood, obtained in the second trimester of pregnancy. This clonotype was sampled from a female donor in good health, enrolled as a control in a pregnancy study.

The CDR3 region is CASSFKPYGYTF. CDR3 sequence (DNA): TGTGCCAGCAGCTTTAAGCCCTATGGCTACACCTTC. The chain uses TRBV7-9 and TRBJ1-2; no reliable D call. Trimming shortened V by 3 bases and J by 4 bases, and 6 bases separated the two germline ends. The germline V gene encodes CDR1 SEHNR and CDR2 FQNEAQ (reference sequence). This CDR3 contains 12 residues.